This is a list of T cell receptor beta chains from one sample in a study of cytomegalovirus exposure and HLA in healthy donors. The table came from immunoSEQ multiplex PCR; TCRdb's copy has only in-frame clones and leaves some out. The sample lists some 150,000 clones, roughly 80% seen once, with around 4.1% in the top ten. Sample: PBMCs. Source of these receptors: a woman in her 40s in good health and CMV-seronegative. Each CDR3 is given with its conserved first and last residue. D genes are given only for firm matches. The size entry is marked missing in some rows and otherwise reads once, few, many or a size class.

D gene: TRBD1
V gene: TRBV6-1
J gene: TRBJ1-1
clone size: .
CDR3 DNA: TGTGCCAGCAGTGTTAGGACAGGTATCCTGAACACTGAAGCTTTCTTT
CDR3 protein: CASSVRTGILNTEAFF

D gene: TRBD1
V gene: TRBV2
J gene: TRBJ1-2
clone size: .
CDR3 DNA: TGTGCCAGCAAACAGGGGTTGCATGGCTACACCTTC
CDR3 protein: CASKQGLHGYTF

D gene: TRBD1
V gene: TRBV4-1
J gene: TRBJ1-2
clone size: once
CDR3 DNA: TGCGCCAGCAGCCAGGAGGTCGGGACAGGGCTTTACTATGGCTACACCTTC
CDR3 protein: CASSQEVGTGLYYGYTF

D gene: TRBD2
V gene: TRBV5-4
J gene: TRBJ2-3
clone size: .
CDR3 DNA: TGTGCCAGCAGCTCCCGGACGGGGGGAAGCACAGATACGCAGTATTTT
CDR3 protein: CASSSRTGGSTDTQYF

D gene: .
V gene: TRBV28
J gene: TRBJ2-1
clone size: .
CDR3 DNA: TGTGCCAGCAGTCCGGCACAGGGAGGGGATGAGCAGTTCTTC
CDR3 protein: CASSPAQGGDEQFF

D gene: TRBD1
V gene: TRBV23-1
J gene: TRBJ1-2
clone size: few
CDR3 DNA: TGCGCCAGCAGTCAAGGGACAGATACCAATGGCTACACCTTC
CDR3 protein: CASSQGTDTNGYTF

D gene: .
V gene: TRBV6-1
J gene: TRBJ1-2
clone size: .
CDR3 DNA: TGTGCCAGCAGTGAAGTGGCAGGCTATGGCTACACCTTC
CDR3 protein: CASSEVAGYGYTF

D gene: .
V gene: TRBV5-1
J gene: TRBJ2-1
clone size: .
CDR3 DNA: TGCGCCAGCAGCGCGGACTTCCTTTCCTCCTACAATGAGCAGTTCTTC
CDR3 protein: CASSADFLSSYNEQFF

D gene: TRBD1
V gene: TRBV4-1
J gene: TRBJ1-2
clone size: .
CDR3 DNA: TGCGCCAGCAGCCACATACAGGGGACACATGGGTATGGCTACACCTTC
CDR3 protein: CASSHIQGTHGYGYTF

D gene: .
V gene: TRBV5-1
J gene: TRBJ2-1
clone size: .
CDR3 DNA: TGCGCCAGCAGCATACCCAACAGGGAGCAGTTCTTC
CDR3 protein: CASSIPNREQFF

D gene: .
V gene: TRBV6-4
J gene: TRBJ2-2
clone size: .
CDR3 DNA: TGTGCCAGCGCCGGACAGATGAACACCGGGGAGCTGTTTTTT
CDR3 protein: CASAGQMNTGELFF

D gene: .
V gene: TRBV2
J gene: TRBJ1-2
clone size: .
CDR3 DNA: TGTGCCAGCAGCTCCCCCGGGAGTACTGATAACTATGGCTACACCTTC
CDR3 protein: CASSSPGSTDNYGYTF

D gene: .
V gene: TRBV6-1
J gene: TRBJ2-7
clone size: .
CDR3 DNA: TGTGCCAGCAGTGGGGTTCTAGGACAGATCTCCTACGAGCAGTACTTC
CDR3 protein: CASSGVLGQISYEQYF

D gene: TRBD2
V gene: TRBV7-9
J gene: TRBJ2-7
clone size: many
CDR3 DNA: TGTGCCACCACTGAAGGGCTAGCGGGAGGAGGTGAGCAGTACTTC
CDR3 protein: CATTEGLAGGGEQYF

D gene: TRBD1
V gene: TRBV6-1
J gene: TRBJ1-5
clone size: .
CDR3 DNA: TGTGCCACCCACCAGACAGGGGCTAGCAATCAGCCCCAGCATTTT
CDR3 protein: CATHQTGASNQPQHF

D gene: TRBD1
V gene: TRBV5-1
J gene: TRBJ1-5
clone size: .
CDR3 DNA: TGCGCCAGCAGCTCGACAGGGGGGGATCAGCCCCAGCATTTT
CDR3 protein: CASSSTGGDQPQHF

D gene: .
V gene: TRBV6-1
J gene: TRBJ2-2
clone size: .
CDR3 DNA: TGTGCCAGCAGTGACCCCCTTTTTGGGGAGCTGTTTTTT
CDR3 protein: CASSDPLFGELFF

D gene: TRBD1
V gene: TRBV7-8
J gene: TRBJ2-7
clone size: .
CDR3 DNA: TGTGCCAGCAGCGCCGCCCCGGGACAGGGTTACGAGCAGTACTTC
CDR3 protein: CASSAAPGQGYEQYF

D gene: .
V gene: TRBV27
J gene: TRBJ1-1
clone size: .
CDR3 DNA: TGTGCCAGCAGTTTTCTAGGGGCGAGGAACACTGAAGCTTTCTTT
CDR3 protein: CASSFLGARNTEAFF

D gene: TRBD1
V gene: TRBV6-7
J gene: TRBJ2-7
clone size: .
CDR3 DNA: TGTGCCAGCAGTTTCCCCGGGACAGCGTACGAGCAGTACTTC
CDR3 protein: CASSFPGTAYEQYF

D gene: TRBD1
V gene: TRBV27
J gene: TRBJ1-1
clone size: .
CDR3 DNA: TGTGCCAGCAGATCCCATGGGACAGGTCGTACAGGCACTGAAGCTTTCTTT
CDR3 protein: CASRSHGTGRTGTEAFF

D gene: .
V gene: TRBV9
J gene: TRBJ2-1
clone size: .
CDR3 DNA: TGTGCCAGCAGCGTAGAGGGGGTCGGATACAATGAGCAGTTCTTC
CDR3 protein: CASSVEGVGYNEQFF

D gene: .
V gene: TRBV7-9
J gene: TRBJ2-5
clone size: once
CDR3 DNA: TGTGCCAGCAGCTCCTATAGCGTGCGGGCTTCTGCTTGGTACTTC
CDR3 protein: CASSSYSVRASAWYF